The next 21 T cell receptor beta chains were all read from a single sample in a study of vaccination effects on CD4 cells after COVID-19 (dated by TCRdb to the early 2020s). Libraries came from the immunoSEQ multiplex PCR assay. TCRdb provides this immuneACCESS table in a form limited to in-frame rearrangements. Some clones are lacking; in checked studies, under half of them reflect an unresolved V gene, and why the rest are absent is not known. The sample table holds over 25,000 clones, of which around 67% were seen once. About 14% of the sample is in the top ten clones. In the ViraFEST assay, PBMC were stimulated with viral peptide pools, and antigen-specific CD4+ T cell clonotypes were then identified by expansion using TCR sequencing. After roughly 11 days of culture, CD4+ T cells were isolated with the EasySep CD4+ T cell isolation kit. Each participant got two doses of an mRNA SARS-CoV-2 vaccine, either BNT162b2 or mRNA-1273.

No antigen has been assigned to these receptors. Source: CD4+ T cells from PBMCs cultured with HCoV-229E spike peptides, taken after COVID-19 vaccination. In the paper's terms, the cell subset or site label means: HCoV-229E spike overlapping peptide pool stimulation. These receptors all stem from a human donor who received a COVID-19 vaccine.

Worth noting for this clone: The sample carries other DNA sequences with the same CDR3. V usage is TRBV3-1 (or the pseudogene TRBV3-2) and J usage is TRBJ2-7, with D perhaps matching TRBD2 (6 bases). The CDR3 contains 14 residues. Trimming shortened V by 4 bases and J by 3 bases, and 13 bases separated the two germline ends. Germline V gives CDR1 LGHDT, CDR2 YNNKEL (reference sequence). The CDR3 DNA follows: TGTGCCAGCAGCCGAGAGGGCGGGGTCTACGAGCAGTACTTC. This gives the protein CASSREGGVYEQYF.

DNA for the CDR3: TGTGCCAGCATCCCGGGACAGGGATCTTACTGGCAGTTCTTC. Amino acids: CASIPGQGSYWQFF. The V and J genes are TRBV2 and TRBJ2-1, with 9 bases fitting TRBD1. The V segment lost 7 bases and the J segment 12 bases; nucleotides outside the gene matches: 13. The CDR3 sequence is 14 residues long. Per germline, CDR1 SNHLY and CDR2 FYNNEI.

V gene TRBV30 combines with J gene TRBJ2-5, with D possibly being TRBD2 (6 bases). Germline lookup yields CDR1 GTSNPN and CDR2 SVGIG (reference sequence). This CDR3 contains 13 residues. V lost 3 bases and J lost 5, with 13 bases in between. The CDR3 loop is CAWRGLPGETQYF. Written as DNA, the CDR3 is TGTGCCTGGAGGGGACTGCCCGGGGAGACCCAGTACTTC.

This chain links TRBV6-5 with TRBJ2-3; 8 bases are shared with TRBD2. V was pared by 6 bases and J by 4 bases, with 9 bases of the junction left unmatched. Germline loops: CDR1 MNHEY, CDR2 SVGAGI. The CDR3 has 15 residues. The CDR3 region is CASRRAGTSADTQYF. The CDR3 DNA sequence: TGTGCCAGCAGGCGCGCCGGGACTAGTGCAGATACGCAGTATTTT.

This chain uses TRBV30 with TRBJ2-2; D is uncertain. The V end was cut by 2 bases, the J end by 2 bases, with 9 bases between. CDR1 is GTSNPN and CDR2 is SVGIG in the germline V gene (reference sequence). The CDR3 has 14 amino acids. This CDR3 is CAWSTVANTGELFF. CDR3 nucleotide sequence: TGTGCCTGGAGTACCGTGGCTAACACCGGGGAGCTGTTTTTT.

The chain couples TRBV5-1 to TRBJ1-4; no firm D call. The CDR3 is 12 amino acids. V was clipped by 0 bases and J by 8 bases, with 5 bases between them. From germline, CDR1 is SGHRS and CDR2 YFSETQ. The CDR3 DNA follows: TGCGCCAGCAGCTTGGCCAACGAAAAACTGTTTTTT. Encoded protein: CASSLANEKLFF.

The V and J genes are TRBV3-1 (or the pseudogene TRBV3-2) and TRBJ2-5; the D is unclear. Trimming cost V 3 bases and J 1 base, with 0 bases left between them. This CDR3 is built from 11 residues. From germline, CDR1 is LGHDT and CDR2 YNNKEL (reference sequence). The CDR3 reads CASSHQETQYF. CDR3 DNA: TGTGCCAGCAGCCACCAAGAGACCCAGTACTTC.

The chain combines TRBV18 with TRBJ1-1; 10 nucleotides match TRBD1. This CDR3 spans 14 amino acids. CDR1 and CDR2 (germline): KGHSH, LQKENI. Losses at the gene ends were 2 bases for V and 4 bases for J; bases not matched to a gene: 1. CDR3 coding DNA: TGTGCCAGCTCACCAGGGACAGGGGTCACTGAAGCTTTCTTT. It yields the protein CASSPGTGVTEAFF.

This sequence joins TRBV9 and TRBJ2-1; tentative D call: TRBD2 (6 bases). The CDR3 runs 15 residues. The germline gives CDR1 SGDLS, CDR2 YYNGEE. V was trimmed by 0 bases and J by 5 bases, leaving 12 bases between them. The CDR3 coding sequence is TGTGCCAGCAGCGTAGTCCGGGGGTTACACAATGAGCAGTTCTTC. This codes for CASSVVRGLHNEQFF.

This clone was recorded only once. The gene calls are TRBV14 and TRBJ2-2; 9 bases line up with TRBD1. This CDR3 region has 17 residues. Looked up from germline, CDR1 is SGHDN and CDR2 is FVKESK. With 6 bases clipped from V and 2 bases from J, the junction kept 10 bases outside the gene matches. CDR3 DNA sequence: TGTGCCAGCAGTCGATTCCCGGGACAGGGTAACACCGGGGAGCTGTTTTTT. It translates to CASSRFPGQGNTGELFF.

This clone was recorded only once. The V and J genes are TRBV11-3 and TRBJ2-2; tentative D call: TRBD1 (6 bases). V dropped 2 bases and J dropped 1 base, with 11 bases sitting between them. Germline CDR1 SGHNT, CDR2 YENEEA. The CDR3 has 16 amino acids. The CDR3 loop is CASSLFRGQNTGELFF. In DNA form, the CDR3 reads TGTGCCAGCAGCTTATTTCGGGGACAGAACACCGGGGAGCTGTTTTTT. Supplemented by reference TRBV11-3 and TRBJ2-2, the full variable domain reads EAGVVQSPRYKIIEKKQPVAFWCNPISGHNTLYWYLQNLGQGPELLIRYENEEAVDDSQLPKDRFSAERLKGVDSTLKIQPAELGDSAVYLCASSLFRGQNTGELFFGEGSRLTVL.

The rearrangement uses TRBV7-2 and TRBJ2-7; either TRBD1 or TRBD2 may fit D (5 bases each). Germline CDR1 is SGHTA and CDR2 is FQGNSA. Trimming removed 1 base from V and 0 bases from J, with 13 bases in between. The CDR3 loop spans 16 amino acids. In DNA, the CDR3 is TGTGCCAGCAGCTTAGTCGGGACGGAGAGCTCCTACGAGCAGTACTTC. This codes for CASSLVGTESSYEQYF.

The chain links TRBV19 to TRBJ1-5; D not resolved. V shed 8 bases and J shed 1 base, with 18 bases lying between them. The CDR3 has 16 amino acids. The V gene's germline CDR1 is LNHDA and CDR2 SQIVND (reference sequence). The CDR3 protein is CASVKREGLSNQPQHF. The CDR3 bases are TGTGCCAGTGTTAAAAGGGAAGGGTTGAGCAATCAGCCCCAGCATTTT.

The chain carries TRBV19 and TRBJ1-2; D possibly corresponds to TRBD1 (6 bases). Trimming removed 3 bases from V and 4 bases from J, with 9 bases in between. The CDR3 has 13 residues. Germline-derived CDR1 and CDR2 are LNHDA and SQIVND (reference sequence). The CDR3 DNA reads as TGTGCCAGTAGTATGGGGGCTGGCTATGGCTACACCTTC. It codes for CASSMGAGYGYTF. The full variable domain, rest sourced from reference TRBV19 and TRBJ1-2, is DGGITQSPKYLFRKEGQNVTLSCEQNLNHDAMYWYRQDPGQGLRLIYYSQIVNDFQKGDIAEGYSVSREKKESFPLTVTSAQKNPTAFYLCASSMGAGYGYTFGSGTRLTVV.

The V gene is TRBV6-4, the J gene TRBJ2-3, with TRBD2 as a possible D gene (5 bases). Per the germline V gene, CDR1 is MRHNA and CDR2 is SNTAGT. V was pared by 0 bases and J by 4 bases, with 14 bases between. This CDR3 spans 16 amino acids. This chain's CDR3 is CASSDSRGKSSDTQYF. As DNA, the CDR3 is TGTGCCAGCAGTGACTCCCGGGGAAAATCATCAGATACGCAGTATTTT.

The chain carries TRBV19 and TRBJ2-4; D is unresolved. The V and J ends lost 6 bases and 3 bases respectively, with 9 bases between them. Germline CDR1 LNHDA, CDR2 SQIVND (reference sequence). This CDR3 spans 13 amino acids. The CDR3, as DNA: TGTGCCAGTAGCGAGGCGGACAAAAACATTCAGTACTTC. This sequence encodes CASSEADKNIQYF.

Details on this clone: Other DNA sequences in the same sample also yield this CDR3. This chain uses TRBV5-1 with TRBJ1-2; D remains ambiguous. V was trimmed by 0 bases and J by 3 bases, leaving 12 bases between them. The germline V gene encodes CDR1 SGHRS and CDR2 YFSETQ. This CDR3 has 15 residues. The CDR3 DNA follows: TGCGCCAGCAGCTTGGACTCTCAAGGGCACTATGGCTACACCTTC. It yields the protein CASSLDSQGHYGYTF.

CDR3 sequence reads: CASSLMSGETQYF. CDR3 sequence (DNA): TGTGCCAGCAGCTTAATGTCAGGGGAGACCCAGTACTTC. The V gene is TRBV7-9, the J gene TRBJ2-5; TRBD1 is a possible D gene (5 bases). Between the trimmed V and J ends, which lost 2 bases and 5 bases, there was a span of 9 bases. CDR1 is SEHNR and CDR2 is FQNEAQ in the germline V gene (reference sequence). The CDR3 has 13 amino acids.

The chain joins TRBV6-5 to TRBJ2-1, with D tentatively TRBD2 (5 bases). The CDR3 has 15 amino acids. Trimming took 2 bases from V and 5 from J, leaving 13 bases between them. In germline, CDR1 is MNHEY, CDR2 SVGAGI. CDR3 nucleotides: TGTGCCAGCAGTTACCGGACTCCCGAGAACAATGAGCAGTTCTTC. The encoded protein is CASSYRTPENNEQFF.

This sequence joins TRBV15 and TRBJ1-4; TRBD1 matches 10 bases. Germline CDR1 reads LNHNV; CDR2 reads YYDKDF (reference sequence). V was clipped by 0 bases and J by 8 bases; unmatched bases: 6. The CDR3 contains 16 residues. CDR3 in DNA: TGTGCCACCAGCAGAGAGTCAGGGACAGGGGCGGAAAAACTGTTTTTT. This translates into CATSRESGTGAEKLFF.

V usage is TRBV30 and J usage is TRBJ2-2; D not certain. V gave up 3 bases and J gave up 6 bases, with 8 bases separating them. The CDR3 covers 12 residues. CDR1 is GTSNPN, CDR2 SVGIG, per germline (reference sequence). DNA for the CDR3: TGTGCCTGGAGCGACCACCCCGGGGAGCTGTTTTTT. It encodes CAWSDHPGELFF.